These 26 T cell receptor beta chains were sequenced from one sample in a study of beta chain features in type 1 diabetes. Every bit of the isolated RNA underwent reverse transcription, so sequencing read expressed TCRB transcripts. Assay used: immunoSEQ multiplex PCR; TCRdb lists only in-frame clones, some missing. The data hold fewer than 350,000 clones, with approximately 8% observed a single time. The sequenced material came from central memory CD4+ T cells from blood. These receptors were obtained from a woman between 18 and 30 years old in good health.

The chain joins TRBV9 to TRBJ2-1, with 7 bases identical to TRBD2. CDR3 length equals 16 residues. Germline V gives CDR1 SGDLS, CDR2 YYNGEE. The ends lost 3 bases at V and 10 bases at J; junction bases unmatched: 16. In DNA form, the CDR3 reads TGTGCCAGCAGCGCGGGGGGAGGGACTACCACTAGAGAGCAGTTCTTC. It yields the protein CASSAGGGTTTREQFF. Full variable domain (rest looked up from reference TRBV9 and TRBJ2-1): DSGVTQTPKHLITATGQRVTLRCSPRSGDLSVYWYQQSLDQGLQFLIQYYNGEERAKGNILERFSAQQFPDLHSELNLSSLELGDSALYFCASSAGGGTTTREQFFGPGTRLTVL.

About this clone itself: The same CDR3 can be traced to other DNA sequences in this sample. The chain joins TRBV18 to TRBJ1-1; 9 bases fit TRBD1. The CDR3 spans 14 residues. The V gene's germline CDR1 is KGHSH and CDR2 LQKENI. Trimming removed 4 bases from V and 1 base from J; junction bases left unmatched: 1. CDR3 nucleotide sequence: TGTGCCAGCTCACGGGACAGGGAGAACACTGAAGCTTTCTTT. It specifies CASSRDRENTEAFF.

This clone occurred a few times. The genes are TRBV5-6 and TRBJ2-7, with a possible D match to TRBD2 (6 bases). Trimming removed 4 bases at V and 5 bases at J, with 19 bases between. The CDR3 is made up of 15 amino acids. The V gene's germline CDR1 is SGHDT and CDR2 YYEEEE. The CDR3 is CASSPYPSADHEQYF. The CDR3 DNA reads as TGTGCCAGCAGCCCCTACCCTAGCGCGGACCACGAGCAGTACTTC.

This clone was counted a few times. The chain links TRBV4-2 to TRBJ2-5, with D uncertain. V lost 0 bases to trimming and J lost 5 bases, with 7 bases between them. Germline CDR1 LGHNA, CDR2 YNFKEQ. The CDR3 is made up of 13 amino acids. This chain's CDR3 is CASSQDGWETQYF. The CDR3 DNA reads TGTGCCAGCAGCCAAGACGGGTGGGAGACCCAGTACTTC.

This clone was counted ten times or more. This chain uses TRBV18 with TRBJ1-2, with TRBD1 identical over 8 bases. This CDR3 contains 14 residues. V trimming: 4 bases; J trimming: 4 bases; junction bases outside the gene matches: 5. Germline V gene sequence: CDR1 KGHSH, CDR2 LQKENI. The CDR3 here is CASSQDRDVYGYTF. For the CDR3, the DNA is TGTGCCAGCTCACAGGACAGGGATGTCTATGGCTACACCTTC.

This clone turned up a few times. The rearrangement joins TRBV6-5 to TRBJ2-1; D remains ambiguous. Per the germline V gene, CDR1 is MNHEY and CDR2 is SVGAGI. The ends were cut back, 0 bases at V and 8 bases at J, with 11 bases in the middle. The CDR3 consists of 14 residues. CDR3 residues: CASSYSAWSDEQFF. The CDR3 coding sequence is TGTGCCAGCAGTTACTCAGCGTGGAGCGATGAGCAGTTCTTC.

This clone was detected a few times. J is TRBJ2-3 and V is TRBV7-3; D is unresolved. Per the germline V gene, CDR1 is SGHTA and CDR2 is FQGTGA. Trimming removed 8 bases at V and 2 bases at J, with 11 bases between. The CDR3 runs to 13 residues. The DNA for the CDR3 is TGTGCCAGCGCGGACGGATTCACAGATACGCAGTATTTT. Amino acids: CASADGFTDTQYF.

V usage is TRBV18 and J usage is TRBJ2-1; D not resolved. CDR1 KGHSH and CDR2 LQKENI come from the germline V gene. V gave up 3 bases and J gave up 10 bases, with 13 bases separating them. The CDR3 extends over 13 amino acids. For the CDR3, the DNA is TGTGCCAGCTCACCCCCGAACTTCGAGGAGCAGTTCTTC. Amino acids: CASSPPNFEEQFF.

The V call is TRBV7-6, the J call TRBJ1-2, with D maybe TRBD1 (6 bases). The CDR3 runs to 13 residues. V lost 2 bases and J lost 6, with 10 bases in between. Germline CDR1 and CDR2: SGHVS and FNYEAQ. This CDR3 is CASSLPNRDGYTF. The CDR3 DNA reads as TGTGCCAGCAGCTTACCCAACAGGGATGGCTACACCTTC. Full variable domain (outside the CDR3, taken from reference TRBV7-6 and TRBJ1-2): GAGVSQSPRYKVTKRGQDVALRCDPISGHVSLYWYRQALGQGPEFLTYFNYEAQQDKSGLPNDRFSAERPEGSISTLTIQRTEQRDSAMYRCASSLPNRDGYTFGSGTRLTVV.

In this sample, this clone turned up a few times. The chain combines TRBV15 with TRBJ2-5, with 13 nucleotides matching TRBD2. Germline V gene data show CDR1 as LNHNV and CDR2 as YYDKDF (reference sequence). V lost 3 bases, J lost 2 bases, and 12 bases stayed unmatched. The CDR3 has 19 residues. CDR3 sequence reads: CATSSRRTSGGPLQETQYF. The CDR3 DNA follows: TGTGCCACCAGCAGTCGGAGGACTAGCGGGGGACCCTTACAAGAGACCCAGTACTTC.

This clone appeared a few times. V is TRBV7-2 and J is TRBJ2-7, with no clear D. The germline V gene encodes CDR1 SGHTA and CDR2 FQGNSA. CDR3 size: 14 residues. V was trimmed by 2 bases and J by 2 bases, leaving 10 bases between them. CDR3 coding DNA: TGTGCCAGCAGCTTATCACACTCAGCCTACGAGCAGTACGTC. It yields the protein CASSLSHSAYEQYV.

In this sample, this clone turned up a few times. The chain employs TRBV15 and TRBJ2-1; D remains ambiguous. Germline CDR1 reads LNHNV; CDR2 reads YYDKDF (reference sequence). The CDR3 extends over 17 amino acids. Trimming cost V 1 base and J 0 bases, with 13 bases left between them. CDR3 bases: TGTGCCACCAGCAGAGGAGCTTGGCAGATCTCCTACAATGAGCAGTTCTTC. Translating it yields CATSRGAWQISYNEQFF.

There are a few counts of this clone. This chain uses TRBV5-1 with TRBJ2-5; D may be TRBD1 or TRBD2 (5 bases each). The CDR3 runs 14 residues. Germline V gene lookup returns CDR1 SGHRS and CDR2 YFSETQ. Trimming shortened V by 4 bases and J by 3 bases, and 13 bases separated the two germline ends. The CDR3 nucleotides read TGCGCCAGCAGCGCCCTTGGGACGGAAGAGACCCAGTACTTC. It codes for CASSALGTEETQYF.

This clone has at least ten counts. The chain uses TRBV29-1 and TRBJ1-4; D is undetermined. V was shortened by 4 bases and J by 0 bases, with 9 bases between the two germline ends. Germline V gene sequence: CDR1 SQVTM, CDR2 ANQGSEA. This CDR3 spans 14 amino acids. The CDR3 region is CSVGDNPTNEKLFF. In DNA, the CDR3 is TGCAGCGTTGGAGACAATCCAACTAATGAAAAACTGTTTTTT.

Details on this clone: Other nucleotide sequences in the sample specify the same CDR3. The chain combines TRBV2 with TRBJ2-3; 9 nucleotides agree with TRBD1. Per germline, CDR1 SNHLY and CDR2 FYNNEI. The CDR3 is 15 amino acids. J gave up 1 base and V 5 bases, and 4 bases lay outside the gene matches. This CDR3 is CASSPRTGGTDTQYF. The CDR3, as DNA: TGTGCCAGCAGTCCCCGGACAGGGGGCACAGATACGCAGTATTTT.

This clone was counted between two and nine times. The V gene is TRBV6-4, the J gene TRBJ2-1; D might be TRBD1 or TRBD2, each matching 5 bases. Germline values: CDR1 MRHNA, CDR2 SNTAGT. Trimming stripped 8 bases from V and 7 bases from J, with 21 bases between. CDR3 length: 15 amino acids. The CDR3 here is CASWDGRRDQNEQFF. CDR3 DNA: TGTGCCAGCTGGGACGGGCGACGGGATCAAAATGAGCAGTTCTTC.

J is TRBJ2-7 and V is TRBV7-2; 8 nucleotides match TRBD1. V lost 6 bases, J lost 4 bases, and 11 bases stayed unmatched. The CDR3 length is 15 residues. Germline CDR1 reads SGHTA; CDR2 reads FQGNSA. The CDR3 here is CASRIAPGGEYEQYV. DNA for the CDR3: TGTGCCAGCAGGATTGCCCCAGGGGGCGAATACGAGCAGTACGTC.

As for this clone: An end of the junction differs from the germline gene, which may be a read error. The CDR3 spells CAIGEMGSASEAFF. The CDR3 DNA reads TGTGCCATCGGTGAAATGGGGTCAGCCAGTGAAGCTTTCTTT. V gene TRBV10-3 combines with J gene TRBJ1-1; D uncertain. The CDR3 runs 14 residues. Per the germline V gene, CDR1 is ENHRY and CDR2 is SYGVKD.

This clone has more than one count but fewer than ten. V and J are TRBV7-3 and TRBJ2-3; 10 nucleotides line up with TRBD2. The CDR3 length is 15 residues. Germline loops: CDR1 SGHTA, CDR2 FQGTGA. Trimming took 2 bases from V and 8 from J; bases not matched to a gene: 7. CDR3: CASSLGNSGRSTQYF. The CDR3 DNA reads as TGTGCCAGCAGCTTAGGGAATAGCGGGAGGAGTACGCAGTATTTT.

This clone was found a few times. V and J are TRBV6-5 and TRBJ2-2, with D possibly TRBD1 on 6 matching bases. The CDR3 extends over 15 amino acids. Germline lookup yields CDR1 MNHEY and CDR2 SVGAGI. Trimming took off 6 bases at V and 1 base at J, with 12 bases between the two ends. The CDR3 nucleotides read TGTGCCAGCAGCGTAACAGGGATGAACACCGGGGAGCTGTTTTTT. As protein: CASSVTGMNTGELFF.

CDR3 sequence reads: CSARRLGEQFF. Here the CDR3 DNA reads TGCAGTGCTAGGAGGTTGGGGGAGCAGTTCTTC. V usage is TRBV20-1 and J usage is TRBJ2-1; D gene ambiguous. With 3 bases removed from V and 10 bases from J, the gap between germline ends came to 10 bases. The CDR3 spans 11 residues. Looked up from germline, CDR1 is DFQATT and CDR2 is SNEGSKA (reference sequence).

This clone was seen only a few times. V gene TRBV11-3 combines with J gene TRBJ2-7; 7 nucleotides agree with TRBD2. Germline values: CDR1 SGHNT, CDR2 YENEEA. The CDR3 runs 15 residues. J gave up 4 bases and V 3 bases, and 9 bases lay outside the gene matches. The CDR3 bases are TGTGCCAGCAGCTTGGGAAGCGGGATTCAGTACGAGCAGTACTTC. Translated: CASSLGSGIQYEQYF. The entire variable domain, with the rest obtained from reference TRBV11-3 and TRBJ2-7, is as follows: EAGVVQSPRYKIIEKKQPVAFWCNPISGHNTLYWYLQNLGQGPELLIRYENEEAVDDSQLPKDRFSAERLKGVDSTLKIQPAELGDSAVYLCASSLGSGIQYEQYFGPGTRLTVT.

The rearrangement links TRBV11-3 to TRBJ2-3; 9 bases fit TRBD1. The CDR3 length is 17 residues. V lost 1 base and J lost 3; bases outside the gene matches: 8. Germline CDR1 reads SGHNT; CDR2 reads YENEEA. The CDR3 region has the DNA TGTGCCAGCAGCTTAGGCTTGATCGGACAGGGGACAGATACGCAGTATTTT. As protein: CASSLGLIGQGTDTQYF.

This clone has a count of ten or more. Other DNA sequences within the sample encode an identical CDR3. V usage is TRBV5-4 and J usage is TRBJ2-5, with 10 bases that match TRBD2. The germline gives CDR1 SGHNT, CDR2 YYREEE (reference sequence). The V segment lost 4 bases and the J segment 2 bases; nucleotides outside the gene matches: 5. The length of the CDR3 is 15 residues. The CDR3 is CASSPGTSAQETQYF. As DNA, the CDR3 is TGTGCCAGCAGCCCCGGGACTAGCGCACAAGAGACCCAGTACTTC.

The genes are TRBV28 and TRBJ1-5, with D possibly being TRBD1 (6 bases). Trimming took off 10 bases at V and 2 bases at J, with 15 bases between the two ends. Germline V gene lookup returns CDR1 MDHEN and CDR2 SYDVKM. There are 14 residues in the CDR3. The chain's CDR3 is CATERGGGNQPQHF. The CDR3 region has the DNA TGTGCCACAGAAAGGGGGGGAGGCAATCAGCCCCAGCATTTT. Together with reference TRBV28 and TRBJ1-5, the CDR3 gives the full variable domain: DVKVTQSSRYLVKRTGEKVFLECVQDMDHENMFWYRQDPGLGLRLIYFSYDVKMKEKGDIPEGYSVSREKKERFSLILESASTNQTSMYLCATERGGGNQPQHFGDGTRLSIL.

This clone has only a few counts. The rearrangement joins TRBV5-1 to TRBJ1-5; 7 bases line up with TRBD1. The CDR3 spans 15 residues. Losses at the gene ends were 0 bases for V and 3 bases for J; bases not matched to a gene: 3. Germline V gene sequence: CDR1 SGHRS, CDR2 YFSETQ. The CDR3 loop is CASSLEGTANQPQHF. CDR3 DNA sequence: TGCGCCAGCAGCTTGGAAGGGACAGCCAATCAGCCCCAGCATTTT.